This T cell receptor (beta chain) is from a study of T cells in Graves' hyperthyroidism and ophthalmopathy. Study-wide points: Peripheral blood also featured most of the thyroid clonotypes expanded above 0.001.

Hyperthyroidism, newly diagnosed and lasting under 2 months, affected patients aged 18 to 65. Researchers barred patients who had uncontrolled infection, other autoimmune disease, pregnancy or lactation. There were TCR beta CDR3 regions amplified from RNA transcripts. The TCR CDR3 was amplified in a first-round RT-PCR using the HTBI primer set. Via MiXCR, TCRdb re-called the multiplex PCR reads, giving one row per CDR3 protein. The sample records about 360,000 distinct CDR3 sequences, under 15% being singletons. The table lists this clonotype with many counts. The target antigen is unknown. The V end was cut by 3 bases, the J end by 2 bases, with 19 bases between. The germline V gene encodes CDR1 KGHSH and CDR2 LQKENI. This CDR3 contains 17 residues.

The J gene is TRBJ1-2, the V gene TRBV18, with D perhaps TRBD1 (5 bases). Sequences were obtained from blood. This TCR was recovered from a woman aged 18-29 years with Graves' hyperthyroidism. CDR3 sequence reads: CASSPMGLVHLNYGYTF. CDR3 nucleotide sequence: TGTGCCAGCTCACCGATGGGGCTCGTGCACCTAAACTATGGCTACACCTTC. Based on the CDR3 plus reference TRBV18 and TRBJ1-2, the full variable domain is NAGVMQNPRHLVRRRGQEARLRCSPMKGHSHVYWYRQLPEEGLKFMVYLQKENIIDESGMPKERFSAEFPKEGPSILRIQQVVRGDSAAYFCASSPMGLVHLNYGYTFGSGTRLTVV.